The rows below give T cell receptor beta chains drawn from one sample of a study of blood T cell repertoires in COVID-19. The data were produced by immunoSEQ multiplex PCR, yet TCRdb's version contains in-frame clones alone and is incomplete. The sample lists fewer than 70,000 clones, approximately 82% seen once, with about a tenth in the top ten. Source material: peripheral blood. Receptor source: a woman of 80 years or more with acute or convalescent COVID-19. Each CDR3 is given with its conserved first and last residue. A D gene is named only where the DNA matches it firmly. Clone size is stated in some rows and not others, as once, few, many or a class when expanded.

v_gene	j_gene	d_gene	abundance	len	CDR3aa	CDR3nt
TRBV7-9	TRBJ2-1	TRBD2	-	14	CASSQSGGVNEQFF	TGTGCCAGCAGTCAGAGCGGGGGGGTAAATGAGCAGTTCTTC
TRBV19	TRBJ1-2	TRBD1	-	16	CASSIPGRGYNYGYTF	TGTGCCAGTAGTATTCCTGGCAGGGGGTATAACTATGGCTACACCTTC
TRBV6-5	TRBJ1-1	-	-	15	CASSYSAGALAEAFF	TGTGCCAGCAGTTACTCGGCGGGGGCATTGGCTGAAGCTTTCTTT
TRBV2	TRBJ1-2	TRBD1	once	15	CASRRQGAGIEGYTF	TGTGCCAGCAGGCGACAGGGGGCCGGGATTGAGGGCTACACCTTC
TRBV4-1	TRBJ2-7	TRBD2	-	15	CASSPSTSGDYEQYF	TGCGCCAGCAGCCCCTCGACTAGCGGGGACTACGAGCAGTACTTC
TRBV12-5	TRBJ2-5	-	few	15	CASGLGTGWRETQYF	TGTGCTAGTGGTTTGGGAACAGGGTGGCGGGAGACCCAGTACTTC
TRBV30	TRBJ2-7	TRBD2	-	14	CAWRLAATSYEQYF	TGTGCCTGGAGACTAGCGGCAACCTCCTACGAGCAGTACTTC
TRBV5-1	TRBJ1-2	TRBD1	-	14	CASSDRVGDYGYTF	TGCGCCAGCTCAGACAGGGTTGGTGACTATGGCTACACCTTC
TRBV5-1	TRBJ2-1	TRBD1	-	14	CASSLTTGSNEQFF	TGCGCCAGCAGCCTAACGACAGGGAGCAATGAGCAGTTCTTC
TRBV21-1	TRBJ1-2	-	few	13	CASKKEDRDGYTF	TGTGCCAGCAAGAAAGAGGACAGGGATGGCTACACCTTC
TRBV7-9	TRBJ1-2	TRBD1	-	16	CASIRVDRVGVDGYTF	TGTGCCAGCATTAGAGTCGACAGGGTTGGGGTTGATGGCTACACCTTC
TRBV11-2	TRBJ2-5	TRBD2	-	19	CASSLRQTSVAGSGETQYF	TGTGCCAGCAGTCTTCGACAGACTAGCGTAGCAGGATCTGGAGAGACCCAGTACTTC
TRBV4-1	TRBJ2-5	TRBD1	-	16	CASSPGTGGDQETQYF	TGCGCCAGCAGCCCCGGGACAGGGGGCGACCAAGAGACCCAGTACTTC
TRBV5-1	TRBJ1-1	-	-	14	CASNTGTPNTEAFF	TGCGCCAGCAACACCGGGACTCCGAACACTGAAGCTTTCTTT
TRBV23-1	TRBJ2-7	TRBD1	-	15	CASSPRDRVAYEQYF	TGCGCCAGCAGTCCCCGGGACAGGGTTGCCTACGAGCAGTACTTC
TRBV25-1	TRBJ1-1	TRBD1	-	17	CASSALGTGDVRTEAFF	TGTGCCAGCAGTGCGCTCGGGACAGGGGATGTTCGCACTGAAGCTTTCTTT
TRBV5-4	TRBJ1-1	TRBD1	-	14	CASRPLGDRTEAFF	TGTGCCAGCCGGCCCCTGGGGGACAGGACTGAAGCTTTCTTT
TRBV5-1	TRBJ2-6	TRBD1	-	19	CASSSRTGRSNSGANVLTF	TGCGCCAGCAGCTCAAGGACAGGCCGGTCTAACTCTGGGGCCAACGTCCTGACTTTC
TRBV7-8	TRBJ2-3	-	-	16	CASSLVGREYADTQYF	TGTGCCAGCAGCTTAGTGGGCAGGGAATACGCAGATACGCAGTATTTT
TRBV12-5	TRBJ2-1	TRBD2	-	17	CASGLGSGGLKYNEQFF	TGTGCTAGTGGTTTGGGGAGCGGGGGGCTTAAGTACAATGAGCAGTTCTTC
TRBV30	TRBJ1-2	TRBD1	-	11	CAGDRVGGYTF	TGTGCCGGAGACAGGGTGGGCGGCTACACCTTC
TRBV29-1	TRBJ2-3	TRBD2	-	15	CSVGRLAGTTDTQYF	TGCAGCGTTGGACGGTTAGCGGGGACCACAGATACGCAGTATTTT
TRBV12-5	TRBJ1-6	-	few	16	CASGLVFSLYNSPLHF	TGTGCTAGTGGTTTGGTATTTAGTCTATATAATTCACCCCTCCACTTT
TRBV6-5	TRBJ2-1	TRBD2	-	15	CASSSLERGGNEQFF	TGTGCCAGCAGTTCCCTCGAGCGGGGGGGGAATGAGCAGTTCTTC
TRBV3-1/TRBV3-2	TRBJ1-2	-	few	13	CASSPSQIGGYTF	TGTGCCAGCAGCCCCTCACAGATTGGGGGCTACACCTTC
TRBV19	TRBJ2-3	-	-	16	CASSISGATSGDTQYF	TGTGCCAGTAGTATATCAGGGGCCACCTCCGGAGATACGCAGTATTTT
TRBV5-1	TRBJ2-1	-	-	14	CASSTDSLYNEQFF	TGCGCCAGCAGCACGGACAGTCTTTACAATGAGCAGTTCTTC
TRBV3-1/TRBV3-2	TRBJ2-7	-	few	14	CASSQGHRKGEQYF	TGTGCCAGCAGCCAGGGACACAGAAAGGGGGAGCAGTACTTC
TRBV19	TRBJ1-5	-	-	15	CASRDVGGSNQPQHF	TGTGCCAGTAGGGACGTGGGGGGTAGCAATCAGCCCCAGCATTTT
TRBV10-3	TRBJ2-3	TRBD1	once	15	CAISGWTGGTDTQYF	TGTGCCATCAGTGGTTGGACAGGTGGCACAGATACGCAGTATTTT
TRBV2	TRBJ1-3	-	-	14	CASSEEYSGNTIYF	TGTGCCAGCAGTGAAGAATACTCTGGAAACACCATATATTTT
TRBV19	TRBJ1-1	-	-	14	CASSIERGGTEAFF	TGTGCCAGTAGTATAGAAAGGGGGGGCACTGAAGCTTTCTTT
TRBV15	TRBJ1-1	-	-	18	CATSRASSGFRVNTEAFF	TGTGCCACCAGCAGAGCCTCCTCTGGGTTCAGGGTGAACACTGAAGCTTTCTTT
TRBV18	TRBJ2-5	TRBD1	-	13	CASSPGQGETQYF	TGTGCCAGCTCACCTGGACAGGGAGAGACCCAGTACTTC
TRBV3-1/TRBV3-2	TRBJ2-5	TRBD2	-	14	CASSPRVAGGTQYF	TGTGCCAGCAGCCCCCGGGTAGCGGGGGGTACCCAGTACTTC
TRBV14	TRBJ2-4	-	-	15	CASSLTGLAKNIQYF	TGTGCCAGCAGCCTAACAGGTCTAGCCAAAAACATTCAGTACTTC
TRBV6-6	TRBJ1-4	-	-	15	CASSPSWDTSEKLFF	TGTGCCAGCAGTCCATCCTGGGACACGAGTGAAAAACTGTTTTTT
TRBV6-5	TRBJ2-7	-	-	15	CASTLGRLLPDEQYF	TGTGCCAGCACCCTGGGGAGGCTCCTTCCCGACGAGCAGTACTTC
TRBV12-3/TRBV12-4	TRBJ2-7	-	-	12	CASSQTGLEQYF	TGTGCCAGCAGTCAAACAGGGTTGGAGCAGTACTTC
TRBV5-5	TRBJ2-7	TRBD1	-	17	CASSSLGGRQGAYEQYF	TGTGCCAGCAGCTCTTTAGGGGGGCGACAGGGGGCTTACGAGCAGTACTTC